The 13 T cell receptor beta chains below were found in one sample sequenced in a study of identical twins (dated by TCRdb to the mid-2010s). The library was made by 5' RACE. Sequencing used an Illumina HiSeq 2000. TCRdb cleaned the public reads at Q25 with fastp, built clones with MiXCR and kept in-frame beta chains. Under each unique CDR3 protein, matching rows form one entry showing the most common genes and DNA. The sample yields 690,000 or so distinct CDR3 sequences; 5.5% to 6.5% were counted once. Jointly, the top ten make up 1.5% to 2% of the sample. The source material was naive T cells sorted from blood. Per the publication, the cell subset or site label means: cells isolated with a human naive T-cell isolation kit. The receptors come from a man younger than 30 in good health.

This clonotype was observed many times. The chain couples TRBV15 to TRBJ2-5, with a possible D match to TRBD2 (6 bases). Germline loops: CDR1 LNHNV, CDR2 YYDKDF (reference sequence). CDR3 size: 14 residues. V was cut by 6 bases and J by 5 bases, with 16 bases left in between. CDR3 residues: CATSERESGETQYF. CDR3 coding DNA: TGTGCCACCAGTGAACGGGAGTCGGGTGAGACCCAGTACTTC.

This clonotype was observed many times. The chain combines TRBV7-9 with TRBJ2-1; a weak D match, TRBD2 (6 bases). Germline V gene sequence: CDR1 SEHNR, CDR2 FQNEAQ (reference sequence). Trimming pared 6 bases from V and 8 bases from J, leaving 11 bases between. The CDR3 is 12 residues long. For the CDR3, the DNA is TGTGCCAGCAGGGACGGAGGGGATGAGCAGTTCTTC. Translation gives CASRDGGDEQFF.

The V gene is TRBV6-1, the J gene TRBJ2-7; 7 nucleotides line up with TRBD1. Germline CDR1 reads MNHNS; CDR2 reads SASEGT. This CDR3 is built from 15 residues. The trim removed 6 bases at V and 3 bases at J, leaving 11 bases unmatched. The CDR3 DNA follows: TGTGCCAGCAGGACTTGGACAGGAAAACTCTACGAGCAGTACTTC. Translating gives CASRTWTGKLYEQYF.

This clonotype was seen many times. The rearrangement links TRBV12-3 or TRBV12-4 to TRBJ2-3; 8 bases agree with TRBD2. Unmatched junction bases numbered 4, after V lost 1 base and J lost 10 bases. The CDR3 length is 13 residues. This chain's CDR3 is CASSLGTSSPQYF. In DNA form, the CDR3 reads TGTGCCAGCAGTTTAGGGACTAGCTCGCCGCAGTATTTT.

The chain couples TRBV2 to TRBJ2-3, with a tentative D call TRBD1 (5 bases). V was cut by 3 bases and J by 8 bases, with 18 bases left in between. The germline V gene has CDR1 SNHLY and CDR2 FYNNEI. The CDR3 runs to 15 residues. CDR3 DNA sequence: TGTGCCAGCAGTGATGGCGCAGGGTCGGTTCTTACGCAGTATTTT. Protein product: CASSDGAGSVLTQYF.

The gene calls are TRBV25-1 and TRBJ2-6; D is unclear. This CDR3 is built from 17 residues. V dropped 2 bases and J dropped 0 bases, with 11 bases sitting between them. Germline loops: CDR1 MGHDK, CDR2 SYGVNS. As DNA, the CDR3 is TGTGCCAGCAGTGAAGGTAACCTATTCTCTGGGGCCAACGTCCTGACTTTC. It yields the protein CASSEGNLFSGANVLTF. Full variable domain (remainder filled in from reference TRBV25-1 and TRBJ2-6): EADIYQTPRYLVIGTGKKITLECSQTMGHDKMYWYQQDPGMELHLIHYSYGVNSTEKGDLSSESTVSRIRTEHFPLTLESARPSHTSQYLCASSEGNLFSGANVLTFGAGSRLTVL.

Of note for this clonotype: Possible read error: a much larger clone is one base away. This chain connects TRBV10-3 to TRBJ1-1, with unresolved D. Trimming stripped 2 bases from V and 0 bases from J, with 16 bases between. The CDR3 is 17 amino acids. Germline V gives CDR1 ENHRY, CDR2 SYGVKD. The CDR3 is CAISEVFGTLMNTEAFF. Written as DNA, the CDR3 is TGTGCCATCAGTGAGGTGTTTGGAACCCTCATGAACACTGAAGCTTTCTTT.

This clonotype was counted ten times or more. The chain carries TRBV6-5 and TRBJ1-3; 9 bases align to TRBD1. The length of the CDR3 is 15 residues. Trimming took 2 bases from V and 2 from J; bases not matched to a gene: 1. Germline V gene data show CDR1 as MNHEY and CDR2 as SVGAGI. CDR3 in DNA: TGTGCCAGCAGTTACAGACAGGGGGCTGGAAACACCATATATTTT. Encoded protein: CASSYRQGAGNTIYF.

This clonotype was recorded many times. The CDR3 loop is CASSYSPGPKNTIYF. Written as DNA, the CDR3 is TGTGCCAGCAGTTACTCGCCTGGTCCTAAGAACACCATATATTTT. V is TRBV6-5 and J is TRBJ1-3; no firm D call. CDR3 length: 15 residues. Deletions cut 0 bases from V and 7 bases from J, with 13 bases between. Germline CDR1 reads MNHEY; CDR2 reads SVGAGI.

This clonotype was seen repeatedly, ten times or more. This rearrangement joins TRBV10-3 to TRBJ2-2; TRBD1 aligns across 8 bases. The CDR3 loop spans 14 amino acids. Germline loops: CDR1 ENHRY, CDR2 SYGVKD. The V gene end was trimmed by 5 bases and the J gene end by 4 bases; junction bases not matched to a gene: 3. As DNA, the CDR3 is TGTGCCATCAGTCAGGGGGCGCTCACCGGGGAGCTGTTTTTT. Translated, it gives CAISQGALTGELFF.

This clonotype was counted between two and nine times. CDR3 residues: CASSFDLAGELFF. The CDR3 DNA reads TGTGCCAGCAGTTTCGATCTGGCCGGGGAGCTGTTTTTT. The chain couples TRBV12-3 or TRBV12-4 to TRBJ2-2; no definite D call. The CDR3 spans 13 residues. Trimming removed 3 bases from V and 6 bases from J, with 8 bases in between.

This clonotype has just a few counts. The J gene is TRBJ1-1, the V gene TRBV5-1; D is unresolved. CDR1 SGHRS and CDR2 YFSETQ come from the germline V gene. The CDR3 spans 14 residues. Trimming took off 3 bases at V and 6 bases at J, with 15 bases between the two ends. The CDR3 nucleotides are TGCGCCAGCAGCTCCGACGGCTCAAGGGCTGAAGCTTTCTTT. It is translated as CASSSDGSRAEAFF.

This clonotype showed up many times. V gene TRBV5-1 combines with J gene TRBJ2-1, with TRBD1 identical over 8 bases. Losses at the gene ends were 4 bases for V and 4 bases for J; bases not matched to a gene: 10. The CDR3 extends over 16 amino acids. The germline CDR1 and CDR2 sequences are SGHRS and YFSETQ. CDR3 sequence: CASSSATGTGYNEQFF. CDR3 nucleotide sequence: TGCGCCAGCAGCAGCGCTACCGGGACAGGTTACAATGAGCAGTTCTTC.